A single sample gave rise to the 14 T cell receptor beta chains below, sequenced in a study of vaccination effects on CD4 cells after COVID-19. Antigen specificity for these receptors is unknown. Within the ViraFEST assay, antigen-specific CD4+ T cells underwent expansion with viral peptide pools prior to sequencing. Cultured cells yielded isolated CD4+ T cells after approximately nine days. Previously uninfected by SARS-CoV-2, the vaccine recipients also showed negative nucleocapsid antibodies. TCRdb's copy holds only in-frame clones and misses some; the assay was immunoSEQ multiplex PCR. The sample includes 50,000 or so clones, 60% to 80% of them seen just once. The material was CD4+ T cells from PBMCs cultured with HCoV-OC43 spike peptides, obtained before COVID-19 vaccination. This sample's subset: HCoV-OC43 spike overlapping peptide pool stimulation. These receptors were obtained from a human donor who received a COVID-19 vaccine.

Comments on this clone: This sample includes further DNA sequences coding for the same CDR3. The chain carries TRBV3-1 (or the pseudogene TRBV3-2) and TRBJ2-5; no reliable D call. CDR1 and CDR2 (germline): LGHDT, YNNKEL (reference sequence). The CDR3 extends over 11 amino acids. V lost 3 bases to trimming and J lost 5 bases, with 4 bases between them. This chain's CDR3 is CASSQRETQYF. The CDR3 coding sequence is TGTGCCAGCAGCCAGAGGGAGACCCAGTACTTC.

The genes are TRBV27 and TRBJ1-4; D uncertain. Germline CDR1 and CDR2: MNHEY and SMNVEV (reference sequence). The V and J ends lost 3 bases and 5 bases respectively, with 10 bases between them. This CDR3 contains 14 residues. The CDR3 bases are TGTGCCAGCAGTTTGGTGGCCTTAAATGAAAAACTGTTTTTT. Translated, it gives CASSLVALNEKLFF.

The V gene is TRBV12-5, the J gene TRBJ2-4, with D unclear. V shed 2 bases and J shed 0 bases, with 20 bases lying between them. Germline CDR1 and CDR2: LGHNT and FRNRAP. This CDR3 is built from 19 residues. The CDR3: CASGLPRSGLHLAKNIQYF. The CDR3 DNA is TGTGCTAGTGGTTTGCCCCGTTCCGGGCTCCACTTAGCCAAAAACATTCAGTACTTC.

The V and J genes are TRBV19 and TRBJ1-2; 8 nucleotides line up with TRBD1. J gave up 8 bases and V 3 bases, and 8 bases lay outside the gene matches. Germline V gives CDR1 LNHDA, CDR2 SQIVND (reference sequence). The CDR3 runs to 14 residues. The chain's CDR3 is CASSMRQGAKGYTF. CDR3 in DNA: TGTGCCAGTAGTATGCGGCAGGGGGCAAAAGGCTACACCTTC. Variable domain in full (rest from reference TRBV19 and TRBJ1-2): DGGITQSPKYLFRKEGQNVTLSCEQNLNHDAMYWYRQDPGQGLRLIYYSQIVNDFQKGDIAEGYSVSREKKESFPLTVTSAQKNPTAFYLCASSMRQGAKGYTFGSGTRLTVV.

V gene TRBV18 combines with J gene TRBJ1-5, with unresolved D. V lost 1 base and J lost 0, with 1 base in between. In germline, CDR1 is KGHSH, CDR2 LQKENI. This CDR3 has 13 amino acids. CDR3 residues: CASSPLSNQPQHF. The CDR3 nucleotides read TGTGCCAGCTCACCACTTAGCAATCAGCCCCAGCATTTT.

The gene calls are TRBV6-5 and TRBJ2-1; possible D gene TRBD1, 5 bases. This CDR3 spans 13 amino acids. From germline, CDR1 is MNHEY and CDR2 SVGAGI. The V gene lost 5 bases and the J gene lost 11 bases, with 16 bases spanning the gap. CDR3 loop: CASSLFLQDKQFF. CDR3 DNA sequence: TGTGCCAGCAGTCTATTTCTACAGGATAAGCAGTTCTTC.

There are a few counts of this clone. CDR3 bases: TGTGCCAGCAGCTCGCTAGCGGTCGAGCAGTTCTTC. It translates to CASSSLAVEQFF. This chain joins TRBV6-6 and TRBJ2-1, with TRBD2 matching over 7 bases. Germline V lookup: CDR1 MNHNY, CDR2 SVGAGI (reference sequence). The ends lost 6 bases at V and 10 bases at J; junction bases unmatched: 6. This CDR3 is 12 amino acids long.

The CDR3 nucleotides read TGTGCCAGCAGCAGCCTACGGGCGAACACTGAAGCTTTCTTT. It is translated as CASSSLRANTEAFF. V usage is TRBV5-6 and J usage is TRBJ1-1; no definite D call. The germline gives CDR1 SGHDT, CDR2 YYEEEE. Trimming left V 4 bases short and J 1 base short, with 11 bases between. The CDR3 extends over 14 amino acids.

CDR3 loop: CASSSRQGGNQPQHF. The CDR3 nucleotides read TGTGCCAGCAGCTCCCGACAGGGGGGCAATCAGCCCCAGCATTTT. The V call is TRBV7-2, the J call TRBJ1-5; 9 bases are a match to TRBD1. The CDR3 loop spans 15 amino acids. Germline V gives CDR1 SGHTA, CDR2 FQGNSA. After removal of 4 bases from V and 2 bases from J, the junction contained 3 bases not matched to a gene. The entire variable domain, with the rest obtained from reference TRBV7-2 and TRBJ1-5, is as follows: GAGVSQSPSNKVTEKGKDVELRCDPISGHTALYWYRQSLGQGLEFLIYFQGNSAPDKSGLPSDRFSAERTGGSVSTLTIQRTQQEDSAVYLCASSSRQGGNQPQHFGDGTRLSIL.

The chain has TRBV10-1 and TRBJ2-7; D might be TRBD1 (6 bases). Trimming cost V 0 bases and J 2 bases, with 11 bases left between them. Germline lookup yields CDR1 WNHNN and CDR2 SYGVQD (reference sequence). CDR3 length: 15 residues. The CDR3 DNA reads TGCGCCAGCAGTGAGTCGGGGGCTAAGGCCTACGAGCAGTACGTC. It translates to CASSESGAKAYEQYV.

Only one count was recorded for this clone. CDR3 in DNA: TGTGCCAGCAGCCGGGGACAGCCAATGACTAATGAAAAACTGTTTTTT. Protein sequence: CASSRGQPMTNEKLFF. The genes are TRBV5-4 and TRBJ1-4; 7 nucleotides align to TRBD1. This CDR3 is built from 16 residues. V trimming: 4 bases; J trimming: 2 bases; junction bases outside the gene matches: 8. CDR1 is SGHNT, CDR2 YYREEE, per germline (reference sequence).

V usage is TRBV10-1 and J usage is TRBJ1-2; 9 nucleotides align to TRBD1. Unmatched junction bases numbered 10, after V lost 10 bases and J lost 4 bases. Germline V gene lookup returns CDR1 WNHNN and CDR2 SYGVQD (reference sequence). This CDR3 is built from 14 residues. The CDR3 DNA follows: TGCGCCAACCGACAGGGGGAAGTCGGCTATGGCTACACCTTC. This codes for CANRQGEVGYGYTF.

CDR3 amino acids: CASSTQGARDGGANVLTF. The CDR3 DNA follows: TGTGCCAGCAGCACACAGGGGGCGCGAGATGGTGGGGCCAACGTCCTGACTTTC. This chain uses TRBV11-2 with TRBJ2-6; TRBD1 agrees at 9 bases. CDR3 length equals 18 residues. V was pared by 5 bases and J by 3 bases, with 11 bases of the junction left unmatched. Germline CDR1 is SGHAT and CDR2 is FQNNGV.

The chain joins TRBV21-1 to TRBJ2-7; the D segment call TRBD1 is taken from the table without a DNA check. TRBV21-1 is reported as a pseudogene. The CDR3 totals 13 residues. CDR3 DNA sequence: TGTGCCAGCAGCAACGGACACTCCTACGAGCAGTGCGTC. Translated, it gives CASSNGHSYEQCV.